Sequencing of this T cell receptor beta chain was carried out in a study of T cell repertoires in cytomegalovirus infection. Turning to the study itself: TCR beta signatures that were public indicated CMV infection and matching HLA type. Whole-study findings and limits: Cumulative frequency (of public TCR beta family members) identified carriers of CMV plus the relevant HLA.

A remark on this clonotype: Its specificity is unknown.

TCRdb re-called the reads with MiXCR, one entry per CDR3 protein. This sample has some 390,000 distinct CDR3 sequences, with 15% to 20% found just once. Trimming removed 0 bases from V and 10 bases from J; junction bases left unmatched: 7. From germline, CDR1 is SGHNT and CDR2 YYREEE (reference sequence). The CDR3 is made up of 16 amino acids. Input material: PBMCs. This chain joins TRBV5-4 and TRBJ2-1; 13 positions agree with TRBD2. This receptor was identified in a human donor in good health (CMV status not recorded). Some clones in this sample may be carry-over from other donors' samples. The CDR3 coding sequence is TGTGCCAGCAGCTTGGTCCCGAGACTAGCGGGAGGCGAGCAGTTCTTC. Protein: CASSLVPRLAGGEQFF.